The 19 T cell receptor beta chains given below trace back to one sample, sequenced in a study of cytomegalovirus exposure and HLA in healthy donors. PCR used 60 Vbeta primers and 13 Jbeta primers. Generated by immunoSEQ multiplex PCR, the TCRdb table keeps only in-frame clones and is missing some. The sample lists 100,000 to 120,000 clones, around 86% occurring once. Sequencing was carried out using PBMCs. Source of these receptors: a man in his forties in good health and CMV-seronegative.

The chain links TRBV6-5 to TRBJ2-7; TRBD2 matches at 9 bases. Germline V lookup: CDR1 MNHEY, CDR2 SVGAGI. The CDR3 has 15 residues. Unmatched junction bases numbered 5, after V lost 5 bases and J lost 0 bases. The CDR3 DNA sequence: TGTGCCAGCAGTCTCCAGCGGGGGGACTCCTACGAGCAGTACTTC. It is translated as CASSLQRGDSYEQYF.

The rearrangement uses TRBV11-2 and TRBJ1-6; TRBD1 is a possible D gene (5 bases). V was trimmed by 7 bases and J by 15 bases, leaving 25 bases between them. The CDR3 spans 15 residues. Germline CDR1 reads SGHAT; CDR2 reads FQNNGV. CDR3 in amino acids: CASNLQPSGKSDLHF. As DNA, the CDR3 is TGTGCCAGCAACCTACAACCCTCAGGGAAATCAGACCTCCACTTT.

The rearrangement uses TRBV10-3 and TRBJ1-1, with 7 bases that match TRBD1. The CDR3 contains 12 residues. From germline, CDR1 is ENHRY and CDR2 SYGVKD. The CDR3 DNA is TGTGCGATTAACAGGGGTGACACTGAAGCTTTCTTT. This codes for CAINRGDTEAFF.

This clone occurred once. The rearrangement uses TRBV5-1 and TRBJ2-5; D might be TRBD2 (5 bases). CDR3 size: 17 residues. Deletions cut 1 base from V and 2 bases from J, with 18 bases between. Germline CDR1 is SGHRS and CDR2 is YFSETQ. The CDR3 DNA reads TGCGCCAGCAGCTTGATAGCTAGCAGGCTAATACAAGAGACCCAGTACTTC. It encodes CASSLIASRLIQETQYF.

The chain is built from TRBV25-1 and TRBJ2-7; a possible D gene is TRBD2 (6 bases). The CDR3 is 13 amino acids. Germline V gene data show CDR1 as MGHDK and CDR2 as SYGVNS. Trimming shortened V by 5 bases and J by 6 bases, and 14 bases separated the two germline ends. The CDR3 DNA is TGTGCCAGCAGTCAGGCTGCGGGGACCGAGCAGTACTTC. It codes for CASSQAAGTEQYF.

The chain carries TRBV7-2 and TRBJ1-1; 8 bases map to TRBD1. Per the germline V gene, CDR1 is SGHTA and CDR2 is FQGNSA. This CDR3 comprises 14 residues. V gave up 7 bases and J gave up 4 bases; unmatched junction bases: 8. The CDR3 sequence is CASILGGTGTEAFF. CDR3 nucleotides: TGTGCCAGCATATTAGGGGGGACAGGCACTGAAGCTTTCTTT.

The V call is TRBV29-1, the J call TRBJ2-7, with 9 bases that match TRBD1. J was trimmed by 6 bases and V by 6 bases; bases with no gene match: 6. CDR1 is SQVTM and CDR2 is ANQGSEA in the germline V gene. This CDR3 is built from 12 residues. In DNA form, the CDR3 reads TGCAGCGTGGGGACAGGGATCCGCGAGCAGTACTTC. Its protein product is CSVGTGIREQYF.

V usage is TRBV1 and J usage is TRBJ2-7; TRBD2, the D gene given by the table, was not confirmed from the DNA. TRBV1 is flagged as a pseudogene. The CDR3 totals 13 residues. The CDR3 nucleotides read TGCACCAGCAGCCCGACTAGCGGCTACGAGCAGTACTTC. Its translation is CTSSPTSGYEQYF.

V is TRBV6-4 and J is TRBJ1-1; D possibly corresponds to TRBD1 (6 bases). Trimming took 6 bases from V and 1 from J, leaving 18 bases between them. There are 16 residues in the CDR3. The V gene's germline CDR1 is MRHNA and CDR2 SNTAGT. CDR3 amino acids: CASSPNTGPENTEAFF. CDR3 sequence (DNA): TGTGCCAGCAGCCCTAACACAGGGCCCGAGAACACTGAAGCTTTCTTT.

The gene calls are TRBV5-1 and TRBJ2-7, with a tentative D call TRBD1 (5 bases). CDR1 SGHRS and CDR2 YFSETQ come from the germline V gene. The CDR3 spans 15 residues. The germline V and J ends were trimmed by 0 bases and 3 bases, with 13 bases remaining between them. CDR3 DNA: TGCGCCAGCAGCTTGGCCCAGGGAAATATCTACGAGCAGTACTTC. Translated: CASSLAQGNIYEQYF.

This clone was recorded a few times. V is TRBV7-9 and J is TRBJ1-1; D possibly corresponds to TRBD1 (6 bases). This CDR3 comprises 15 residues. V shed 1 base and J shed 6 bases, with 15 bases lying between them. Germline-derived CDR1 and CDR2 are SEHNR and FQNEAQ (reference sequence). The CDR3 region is CASSLGTGLDSEAFF. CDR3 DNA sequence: TGTGCCAGCAGCTTAGGTACAGGGTTAGACTCTGAAGCTTTCTTT.

Here the CDR3 reads CSVDRVETQYF. The CDR3 bases are TGCAGCGTCGACAGGGTAGAGACCCAGTACTTC. The chain carries TRBV29-1 and TRBJ2-5; TRBD1 aligns across 7 bases. The CDR3 spans 11 residues. The V gene's germline CDR1 is SQVTM and CDR2 ANQGSEA. V shed 6 bases and J 4 bases; nucleotides not matched to a gene: 2.

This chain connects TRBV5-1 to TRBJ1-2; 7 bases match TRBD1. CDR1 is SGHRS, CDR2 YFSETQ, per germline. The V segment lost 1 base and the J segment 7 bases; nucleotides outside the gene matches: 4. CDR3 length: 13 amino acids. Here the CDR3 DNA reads TGCGCCAGCAGCTTGACAGGGGAGGTTGGCTACACCTTC. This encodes CASSLTGEVGYTF.

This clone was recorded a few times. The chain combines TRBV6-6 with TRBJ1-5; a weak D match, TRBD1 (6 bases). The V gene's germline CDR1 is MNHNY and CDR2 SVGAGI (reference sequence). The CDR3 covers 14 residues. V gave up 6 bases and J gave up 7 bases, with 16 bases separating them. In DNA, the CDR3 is TGTGCCAGCAGGGGACAATCGGAATCACAGCCCCAGCATTTT. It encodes CASRGQSESQPQHF.

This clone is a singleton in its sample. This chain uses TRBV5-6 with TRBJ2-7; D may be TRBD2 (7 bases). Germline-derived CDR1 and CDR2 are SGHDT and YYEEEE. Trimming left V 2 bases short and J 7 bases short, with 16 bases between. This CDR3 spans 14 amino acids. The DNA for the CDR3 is TGTGCCAGCAGCTTCACAGGGAGGGTTTATGAGCAGTACTTC. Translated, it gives CASSFTGRVYEQYF.

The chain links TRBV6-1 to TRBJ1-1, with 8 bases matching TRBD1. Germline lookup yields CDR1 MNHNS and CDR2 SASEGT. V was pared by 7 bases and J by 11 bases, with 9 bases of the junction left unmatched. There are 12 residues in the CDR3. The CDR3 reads CASTPTGVWAFF. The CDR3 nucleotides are TGTGCCAGCACCCCGACAGGGGTCTGGGCTTTCTTT.

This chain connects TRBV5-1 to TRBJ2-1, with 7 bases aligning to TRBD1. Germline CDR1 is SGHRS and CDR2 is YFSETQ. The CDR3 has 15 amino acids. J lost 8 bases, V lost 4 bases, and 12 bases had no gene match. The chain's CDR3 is CASSPARGSLDEQFF. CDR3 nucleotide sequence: TGCGCCAGCAGCCCGGCCAGGGGGTCGTTGGATGAGCAGTTCTTC.

The CDR3 DNA is TGTGCCATCAGGGGAGAGGGGACAGGGGGCACTGAAGCTTTCTTT. Its protein is CAIRGEGTGGTEAFF. The V gene is TRBV10-3, the J gene TRBJ1-1; TRBD1 aligns across 11 bases. The germline gives CDR1 ENHRY, CDR2 SYGVKD. This CDR3 region has 15 residues. V trimming: 6 bases; J trimming: 4 bases; junction bases outside the gene matches: 7.

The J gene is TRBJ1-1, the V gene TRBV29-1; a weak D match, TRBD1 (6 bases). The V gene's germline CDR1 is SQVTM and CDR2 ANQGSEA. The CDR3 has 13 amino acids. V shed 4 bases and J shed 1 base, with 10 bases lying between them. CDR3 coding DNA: TGCAGCGTTGTAGGGGGTGGGAACACTGAAGCTTTCTTT. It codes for CSVVGGGNTEAFF.